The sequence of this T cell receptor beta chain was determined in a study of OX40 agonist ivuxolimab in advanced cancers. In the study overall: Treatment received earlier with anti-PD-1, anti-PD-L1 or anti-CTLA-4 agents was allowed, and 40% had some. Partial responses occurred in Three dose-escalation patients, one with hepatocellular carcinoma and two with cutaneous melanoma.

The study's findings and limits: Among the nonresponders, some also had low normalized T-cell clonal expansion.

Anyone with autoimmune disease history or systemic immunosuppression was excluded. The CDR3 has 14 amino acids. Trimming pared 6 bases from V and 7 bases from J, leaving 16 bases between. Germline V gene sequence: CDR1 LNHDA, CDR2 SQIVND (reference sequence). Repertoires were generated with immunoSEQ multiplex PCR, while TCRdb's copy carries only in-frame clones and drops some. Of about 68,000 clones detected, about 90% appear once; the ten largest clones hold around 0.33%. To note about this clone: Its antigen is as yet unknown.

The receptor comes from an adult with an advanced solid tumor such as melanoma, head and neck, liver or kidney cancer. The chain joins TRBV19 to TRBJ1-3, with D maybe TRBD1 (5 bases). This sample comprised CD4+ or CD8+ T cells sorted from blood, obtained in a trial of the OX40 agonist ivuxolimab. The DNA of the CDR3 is TGTGCCAGTAGCCTTTTGACAGAGTGGAACACCATATATTTT. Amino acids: CASSLLTEWNTIYF.